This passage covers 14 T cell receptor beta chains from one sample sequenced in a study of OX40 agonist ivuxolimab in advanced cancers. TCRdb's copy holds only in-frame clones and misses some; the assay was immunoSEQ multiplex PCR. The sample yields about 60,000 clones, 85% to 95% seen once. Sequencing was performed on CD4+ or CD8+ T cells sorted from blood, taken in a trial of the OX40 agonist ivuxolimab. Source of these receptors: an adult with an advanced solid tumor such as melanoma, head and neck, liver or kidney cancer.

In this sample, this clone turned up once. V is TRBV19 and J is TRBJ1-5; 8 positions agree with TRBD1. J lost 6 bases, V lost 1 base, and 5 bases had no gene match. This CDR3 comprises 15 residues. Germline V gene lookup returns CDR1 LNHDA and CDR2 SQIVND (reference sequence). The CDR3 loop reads CASSIALTGAQPQHF. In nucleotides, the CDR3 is TGTGCCAGTAGTATAGCGTTGACAGGGGCTCAGCCCCAGCATTTT.

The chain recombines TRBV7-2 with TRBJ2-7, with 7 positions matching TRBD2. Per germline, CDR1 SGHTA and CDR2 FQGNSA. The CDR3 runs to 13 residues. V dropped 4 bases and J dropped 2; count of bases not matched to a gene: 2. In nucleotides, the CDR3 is TGTGCCAGCAGCTCCAGCGGGGCCTACGAGCAGTACTTC. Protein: CASSSSGAYEQYF.

CDR3 DNA: TGTGCCAGCTCACCAGAGGTATCACCCGTATACGAGCAGTACTTC. Amino acids: CASSPEVSPVYEQYF. The V gene is TRBV18, the J gene TRBJ2-7, with unresolved D. The CDR3 sequence is 15 residues long. The V end was cut by 2 bases, the J end by 4 bases, with 15 bases between. The germline V gene encodes CDR1 KGHSH and CDR2 LQKENI.

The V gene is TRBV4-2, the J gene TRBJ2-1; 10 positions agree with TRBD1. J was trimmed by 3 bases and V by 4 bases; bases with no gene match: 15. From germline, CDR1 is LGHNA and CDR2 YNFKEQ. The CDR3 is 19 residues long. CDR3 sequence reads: CASSLNVNRQGARYNEQFF. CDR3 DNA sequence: TGTGCCAGCAGCCTTAATGTTAACCGACAGGGGGCGCGCTACAATGAGCAGTTCTTC.

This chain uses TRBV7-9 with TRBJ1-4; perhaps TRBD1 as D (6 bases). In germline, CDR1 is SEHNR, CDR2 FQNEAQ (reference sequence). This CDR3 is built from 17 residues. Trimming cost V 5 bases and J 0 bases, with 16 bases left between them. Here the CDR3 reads CASSLQGRAATNEKLFF. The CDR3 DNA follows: TGTGCCAGCAGCCTACAGGGACGGGCTGCAACTAATGAAAAACTGTTTTTT.

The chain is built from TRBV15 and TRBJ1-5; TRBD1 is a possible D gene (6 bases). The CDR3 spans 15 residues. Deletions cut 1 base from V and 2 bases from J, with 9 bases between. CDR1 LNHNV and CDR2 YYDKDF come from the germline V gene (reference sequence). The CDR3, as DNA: TGTGCCACCAGCAGAGTCAGGGGCGGCAATCAGCCCCAGCATTTT. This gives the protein CATSRVRGGNQPQHF.

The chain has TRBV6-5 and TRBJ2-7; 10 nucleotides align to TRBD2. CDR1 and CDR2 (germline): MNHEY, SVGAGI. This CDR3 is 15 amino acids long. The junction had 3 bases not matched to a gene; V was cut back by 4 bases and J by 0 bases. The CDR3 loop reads CASSWTSGVSYEQYF. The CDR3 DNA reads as TGTGCCAGCAGTTGGACTAGCGGCGTCTCCTACGAGCAGTACTTC.

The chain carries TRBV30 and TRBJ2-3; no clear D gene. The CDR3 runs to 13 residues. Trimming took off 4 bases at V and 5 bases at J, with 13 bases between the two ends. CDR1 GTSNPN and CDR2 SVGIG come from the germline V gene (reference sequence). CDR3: CAWTTTLGDTQYF. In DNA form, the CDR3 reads TGTGCCTGGACCACCACCCTGGGAGATACGCAGTATTTT.

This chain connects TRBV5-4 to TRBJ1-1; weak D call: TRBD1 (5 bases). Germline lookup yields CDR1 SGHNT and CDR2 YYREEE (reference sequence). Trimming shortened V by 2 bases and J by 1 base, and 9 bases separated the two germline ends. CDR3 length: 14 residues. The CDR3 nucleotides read TGTGCCAGCAGCTTATCCCAGGGGAACACTGAAGCTTTCTTT. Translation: CASSLSQGNTEAFF. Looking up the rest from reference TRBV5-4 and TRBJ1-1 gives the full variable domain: ETGVTQSPTHLIKTRGQQVTLRCSSQSGHNTVSWYQQALGQGPQFIFQYYREEENGRGNFPPRFSGLQFPNYSSELNVNALELDDSALYLCASSLSQGNTEAFFGQGTRLTVV.

CDR3 in amino acids: CASSYYGTGGAYEKLFF. CDR3 sequence (DNA): TGTGCCAGCAGTTACTATGGGACAGGGGGCGCGTATGAAAAACTGTTTTTT. V gene TRBV13 combines with J gene TRBJ1-4; 12 bases map to TRBD1. Germline CDR1 is PRHDT and CDR2 is FYEKMQ (reference sequence). Trimming at V came to 6 bases and at J to 6 bases, leaving 11 bases not matched to a gene. The CDR3 covers 17 residues.

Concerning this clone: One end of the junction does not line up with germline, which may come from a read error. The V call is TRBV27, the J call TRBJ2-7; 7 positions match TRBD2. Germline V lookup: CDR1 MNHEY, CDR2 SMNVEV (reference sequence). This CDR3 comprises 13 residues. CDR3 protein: CASSLSPQREKYF. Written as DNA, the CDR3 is TGTGCCAGCAGCTTATCCCCTCAGCGGGAAAAGTACTTC.

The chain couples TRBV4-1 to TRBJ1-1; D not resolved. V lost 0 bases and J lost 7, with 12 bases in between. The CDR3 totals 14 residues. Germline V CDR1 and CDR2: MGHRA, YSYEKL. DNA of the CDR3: TGCGCCAGCAGCCAAGATTGGGCAGCCAATGAAGCTTTCTTT. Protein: CASSQDWAANEAFF.

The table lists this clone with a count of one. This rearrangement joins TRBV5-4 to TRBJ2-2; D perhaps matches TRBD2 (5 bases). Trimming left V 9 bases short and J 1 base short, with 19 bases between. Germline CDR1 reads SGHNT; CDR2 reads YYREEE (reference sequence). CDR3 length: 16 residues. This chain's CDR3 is CATGPRIGVNTGELFF. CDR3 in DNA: TGTGCCACCGGTCCCAGGATCGGGGTGAACACCGGGGAGCTGTTTTTT. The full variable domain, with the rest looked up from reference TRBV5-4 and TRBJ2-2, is ETGVTQSPTHLIKTRGQQVTLRCSSQSGHNTVSWYQQALGQGPQFIFQYYREEENGRGNFPPRFSGLQFPNYSSELNVNALELDDSALYLCATGPRIGVNTGELFFGEGSRLTVL.

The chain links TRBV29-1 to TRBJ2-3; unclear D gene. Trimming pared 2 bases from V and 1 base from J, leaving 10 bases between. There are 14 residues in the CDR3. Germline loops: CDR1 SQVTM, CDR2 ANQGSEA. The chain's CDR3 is CSVELWFGTDTQYF. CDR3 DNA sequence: TGCAGCGTTGAATTGTGGTTCGGCACAGATACGCAGTATTTT.